These 14 T cell receptor beta chains share one sample of origin, sequenced in a study of blood T cell repertoires in COVID-19 (TCRdb year 2020). Receptor libraries were prepared by the immunoSEQ multiplex PCR assay. Held by TCRdb, this immuneACCESS table contains in-frame sequences only and omits some clones. Under half of the omission traces to an unresolved V gene where checked; the cause of the rest is unknown. The sample has over 450,000 clones on record, roughly 89% of them singletons. The ten largest clones capture about 8.2% of the sample. The source material was peripheral blood. All receptors derive from a woman in her 50s with COVID-19, enrolled during active disease.

This clone was recorded a few times. This rearrangement joins TRBV2 to TRBJ2-5, with D maybe TRBD2 (6 bases). V was shortened by 0 bases and J by 7 bases, with 21 bases between the two germline ends. There are 17 residues in the CDR3. CDR1 and CDR2 from the germline V gene are SNHLY and FYNNEI. This CDR3 reads CASSEAQGVGLLGTQYF. As DNA, the CDR3 is TGTGCCAGCAGTGAAGCGCAAGGGGTGGGACTCCTGGGGACCCAGTACTTC.

This clone showed up just once. The V and J genes are TRBV7-9 and TRBJ2-1; 9 bases align to TRBD2. CDR1 is SEHNR, CDR2 FQNEAQ, per germline (reference sequence). Trimming at V came to 5 bases and at J to 4 bases, leaving 9 bases not matched to a gene. The CDR3 covers 16 residues. In nucleotides, the CDR3 is TGTGCCAGCAGCCCCCGTCGGCGGGGGGGGTACAATGAGCAGTTCTTC. Protein product: CASSPRRRGGYNEQFF.

The chain combines TRBV28 with TRBJ1-2; D remains ambiguous. CDR1 and CDR2 from the germline V gene are MDHEN and SYDVKM. This CDR3 is 14 amino acids long. Trimming took 5 bases from V and 8 from J, leaving 18 bases between them. DNA for the CDR3: TGTGCCAGCAGTCCCTCGACTGTGCGTGGGGGCTACACCTTC. Amino acids: CASSPSTVRGGYTF.

V is TRBV2 and J is TRBJ1-1; the match to TRBD1 covers 7 bases. J lost 7 bases, V lost 8 bases, and 4 bases had no gene match. CDR1 is SNHLY, CDR2 FYNNEI, per germline. The CDR3 spans 11 residues. The CDR3 DNA reads TGTGCCAGCCACAGGGGAAGTGAAGCTTTCTTT. Translated, it gives CASHRGSEAFF.

This clone was seen just once. This sequence joins TRBV4-2 and TRBJ2-3; D may be TRBD2 (6 bases). V was pared by 3 bases and J by 4 bases, with 17 bases between. CDR1 and CDR2 (germline): LGHNA, YNFKEQ. The CDR3 has 16 residues. The CDR3 DNA sequence: TGTGCCAGCAGCCAGCTCTCGGCGGGGCTCGCAGATACGCAGTATTTT. It is translated as CASSQLSAGLADTQYF.

V and J are TRBV5-1 and TRBJ1-1; TRBD1 matches at 9 bases. The CDR3 loop spans 14 amino acids. Trimming at V came to 6 bases and at J to 2 bases, leaving 5 bases not matched to a gene. The germline V gene encodes CDR1 SGHRS and CDR2 YFSETQ. The CDR3 spells CASTLGQGNTEAFF. As DNA, the CDR3 is TGCGCCAGCACGCTGGGACAGGGTAACACTGAAGCTTTCTTT. The complete variable domain, with remaining parts taken from reference TRBV5-1 and TRBJ1-1, reads KAGVTQTPRYLIKTRGQQVTLSCSPISGHRSVSWYQQTPGQGLQFLFEYFSETQRNKGNFPGRFSGRQFSNSRSEMNVSTLELGDSALYLCASTLGQGNTEAFFGQGTRLTVV.

The chain combines TRBV10-3 with TRBJ2-2; 7 nucleotides match TRBD1. The CDR3 runs 15 residues. With 5 bases clipped from V and 3 bases from J, the junction kept 6 bases outside the gene matches. CDR1 ENHRY and CDR2 SYGVKD come from the germline V gene. The CDR3 reads CAISTYRGHTGELFF. In nucleotides, the CDR3 is TGTGCCATCAGTACCTACAGGGGTCACACCGGGGAGCTGTTTTTT.

This rearrangement joins TRBV11-3 to TRBJ2-3, with D unclear. Germline CDR1 and CDR2: SGHNT and YENEEA. The V end was cut by 5 bases, the J end by 0 bases, with 12 bases between. The CDR3 has 15 amino acids. The DNA of the CDR3 is TGTGCCAGCAGCCTCGGGTCTTCTAGCACAGATACGCAGTATTTT. Its translation is CASSLGSSSTDTQYF.

As concerns this clone: The identical CDR3 is also encoded by other nucleotide sequences in the sample. This chain uses TRBV7-9 with TRBJ1-1; 7 bases agree with TRBD1. The CDR3 length is 13 residues. Per germline, CDR1 SEHNR and CDR2 FQNEAQ (reference sequence). V was pared by 3 bases and J by 5 bases, with 3 bases of the junction left unmatched. This CDR3 reads CASSLTGNTEAFF. The CDR3 DNA reads TGTGCCAGCAGCTTGACAGGGAATACTGAAGCTTTCTTT. Drawing the rest from reference TRBV7-9 and TRBJ1-1, the complete variable domain is DTGVSQNPRHKITKRGQNVTFRCDPISEHNRLYWYRQTLGQGPEFLTYFQNEAQLEKSRLLSDRFSAERPKGSFSTLEIQRTEQGDSAMYLCASSLTGNTEAFFGQGTRLTVV.

This chain links TRBV9 with TRBJ1-4; no definite D call. Germline V gene lookup returns CDR1 SGDLS and CDR2 YYNGEE. V was cut by 4 bases and J by 2 bases, with 12 bases left in between. CDR3 length: 15 amino acids. The CDR3 DNA reads TGTGCCAGCAGCAACCTGCCGAGTACTAATGAAAAACTGTTTTTT. It specifies CASSNLPSTNEKLFF.

V usage is TRBV3-1 (or the pseudogene TRBV3-2) and J usage is TRBJ1-2; no firm D call. V lost 0 bases and J lost 9, with 8 bases in between. Germline values: CDR1 LGHDT, CDR2 YNNKEL (reference sequence). CDR3 length equals 12 residues. CDR3 in DNA: TGTGCCAGCAGCCAAGATAGCGGACGCTACACCTTC. It codes for CASSQDSGRYTF.

The genes are TRBV5-4 and TRBJ1-1, with a weak D call TRBD1 (6 bases). The CDR3 sequence is 14 residues long. Germline CDR1 reads SGHNT; CDR2 reads YYREEE (reference sequence). Trimming shortened V by 0 bases and J by 3 bases, and 9 bases separated the two germline ends. Written as DNA, the CDR3 is TGTGCCAGCAGCTTGGACAGGGCGTACACTGAAGCTTTCTTT. It yields the protein CASSLDRAYTEAFF.

The chain has TRBV7-8 and TRBJ2-1; possibly TRBD1 for D (5 bases). The CDR3 totals 17 residues. Germline CDR1 SGHVS, CDR2 FQNEAQ. V lost 5 bases, J lost 0 bases, and 17 bases lay in between. The DNA for the CDR3 is TGTGCCAGCAGCCTGGGGCAGTTTAGAAGCTCCTACAATGAGCAGTTCTTC. This gives the protein CASSLGQFRSSYNEQFF.

Many counts were recorded for this clone. V and J are TRBV2 and TRBJ1-1; possible D gene TRBD1, 5 bases. The CDR3 has 16 amino acids. The germline CDR1 and CDR2 sequences are SNHLY and FYNNEI. Trimming took off 7 bases at V and 5 bases at J, with 23 bases between the two ends. CDR3 in amino acids: CASNGPAGNVETEAFF. CDR3 DNA sequence: TGTGCCAGCAATGGGCCGGCAGGGAATGTCGAGACTGAAGCTTTCTTT.